This T cell receptor beta chain emerged from a study of blood T cell repertoires in COVID-19. Study-wide background: The United States, Italy and Spain were the sources of the acute and convalescent COVID-19 samples. Sample material is recorded as cDNA or gDNA derived from T cells, B-cell-depleted T cells, or PBMCs.

This CDR3 is 12 amino acids long. CDR1 and CDR2 (germline): SGDLS, YYNGEE. V was shortened by 1 base and J by 8 bases, with 9 bases between the two germline ends. In the original workflow: It was from reference gene primer amplification that nucleated cell counts were estimated. The table came from immunoSEQ multiplex PCR; TCRdb's copy has only in-frame clones and leaves some out. Clone size and V and J calls were adopted from that table, with D and trimming inferred from the DNA. Among over 250,000 clones listed, roughly nine tenths were seen once. Study members were between about 18 and 90 years old and lived in approximately 25 US regions. A remark on this clone: Distinct nucleotide sequences in the sample also encode this CDR3.

This chain links TRBV9 with TRBJ1-2, with a tentative D call TRBD1 (5 bases). Sequences were obtained from PBMCs or T cells enriched from blood (not recorded which). The TCR sequence derives from a man aged 55 to 70 who had recovered from COVID-19. The CDR3 loop reads CASSVQGYGYTF. Here the CDR3 DNA reads TGTGCCAGCAGCGTACAGGGATACGGCTACACCTTC.